This T cell receptor (beta chain) is from a study of T cell changes during pregnancy in multiple sclerosis. V was trimmed by 4 bases and J by 4 bases, leaving 13 bases between them. The CDR3 contains 14 residues. Germline V gene lookup returns CDR1 MNHEY and CDR2 SVGAGI. Method: immunoSEQ multiplex PCR; TCRdb's copy keeps in-frame clones and lacks some. The table records over 100,000 clones, around nine tenths of them present only once. The source of this sequence is a female donor with multiple sclerosis, enrolled in a pregnancy study. The sequencing here drew on peripheral blood, taken in the third trimester of pregnancy. The gene calls are TRBV6-5 and TRBJ1-2, with D possibly TRBD1 on 6 matching bases. The CDR3 loop is CASSFRTERYGYTF. The CDR3 DNA sequence: TGTGCCAGCAGTTTCCGGACAGAACGCTATGGCTACACCTTC.